This is a list of T cell receptor beta chains from one sample in a study of T cell responses to AZD1222 COVID-19 vaccine. Profiling relied on immunoSEQ multiplex PCR, and the TCRdb table lists in-frame clones only, not all of them. The table includes 50,000 or so clones, approximately 80% detected once. The sample was peripheral blood, taken 28 days after the second AZD1222 dose. The receptors stem from an adult who received the AZD1222 COVID-19 vaccine. The CDR3 runs from the conserved cysteine through the conserved F or W. The order of the fields is CDR3 DNA, CDR3 protein, V gene, CDR3 length, J gene, D gene, clone size. D genes are given only for firm matches. Clone sizes are given selectively: once, few, many, or a class where the clone is expanded.

CDR3nt: TGTGCCAGCAGTTCATCCGGGACTAGCGGGAGTAGGTACGAGCAGTACTTC; CDR3aa: CASSSSGTSGSRYEQYF; v_gene: TRBV28; len: 17; j_gene: TRBJ2-7; d_gene: TRBD2; abundance: once
CDR3nt: TGTGCCAGCAGTTCGTCGACAGGGTGGTATGGCTACACCTTC; CDR3aa: CASSSSTGWYGYTF; v_gene: TRBV28; len: 14; j_gene: TRBJ1-2; d_gene: TRBD1; abundance: .
CDR3nt: TGTGCCAGCAGCTTAGGTGATACCCACACCGGGGAGCTGTTTTTT; CDR3aa: CASSLGDTHTGELFF; v_gene: TRBV7-8; len: 15; j_gene: TRBJ2-2; d_gene: .; abundance: .
CDR3nt: TGTGCCAGCAGTGAGGGTCCCCAGGGACCCCGACACACCGGGGAGCTGTTTTTT; CDR3aa: CASSEGPQGPRHTGELFF; v_gene: TRBV25-1; len: 18; j_gene: TRBJ2-2; d_gene: .; abundance: .
CDR3nt: TGTGCCAGCAGTTACTCGGGCAGGGGCAACTATGGCTACACCTTC; CDR3aa: CASSYSGRGNYGYTF; v_gene: TRBV6-5; len: 15; j_gene: TRBJ1-2; d_gene: .; abundance: .
CDR3nt: TGTGCCAGCAGCTTGGCTGGACAGAGGGCCGCTACTAATGAGCAGTTCTTC; CDR3aa: CASSLAGQRAATNEQFF; v_gene: TRBV5-5; len: 17; j_gene: TRBJ2-1; d_gene: .; abundance: .
CDR3nt: TGTGCCAGCAGCTTACAGTCCCGGACTGAAGCTTTCTTT; CDR3aa: CASSLQSRTEAFF; v_gene: TRBV11-2; len: 13; j_gene: TRBJ1-1; d_gene: .; abundance: .
CDR3nt: TGTGCCTGGAGTGACGGGGGCAATCAGCCCCAGCATTTT; CDR3aa: CAWSDGGNQPQHF; v_gene: TRBV30; len: 13; j_gene: TRBJ1-5; d_gene: .; abundance: .
CDR3nt: TGTGCCAGCAGTAGGACAGCCAGCACAGATACGCAGTATTTT; CDR3aa: CASSRTASTDTQYF; v_gene: TRBV6-5; len: 14; j_gene: TRBJ2-3; d_gene: .; abundance: .
CDR3nt: TGTGCCAGTAGTATTTCCCTATCAGGCTACAATGAGCAGTTCTTC; CDR3aa: CASSISLSGYNEQFF; v_gene: TRBV19; len: 15; j_gene: TRBJ2-1; d_gene: .; abundance: .
CDR3nt: TGCGCCAGCAGCTTAGGACAGGGGACCACCGGGGAGCTGTTTTTT; CDR3aa: CASSLGQGTTGELFF; v_gene: TRBV5-1; len: 15; j_gene: TRBJ2-2; d_gene: TRBD1; abundance: .
CDR3nt: TGTGCCAGCAGTGACTCTGCGGGACCCGACAATGAGCAGTTCTTC; CDR3aa: CASSDSAGPDNEQFF; v_gene: TRBV6-4; len: 15; j_gene: TRBJ2-1; d_gene: .; abundance: .
CDR3nt: TGCAGCTCGCCGGGCTACACCTTC; CDR3aa: CSSPGYTF; v_gene: TRBV29-1; len: 8; j_gene: TRBJ1-2; d_gene: .; abundance: .
CDR3nt: TGTGCCAGCAGAGCTTCTAGCGGGACCTACAATGAGCAGTTCTTC; CDR3aa: CASRASSGTYNEQFF; v_gene: TRBV28; len: 15; j_gene: TRBJ2-1; d_gene: TRBD2; abundance: .
CDR3nt: TGTGCCAGCAGTGGGGGACAGGGGAGGAATTCACCCCTCCACTTT; CDR3aa: CASSGGQGRNSPLHF; v_gene: TRBV28; len: 15; j_gene: TRBJ1-6; d_gene: TRBD1; abundance: .
CDR3nt: TGTGCCAGCAGCCAAGATCATGGGGGGACGGAACTGTTTTTT; CDR3aa: CASSQDHGGTELFF; v_gene: TRBV3-1/TRBV3-2; len: 14; j_gene: TRBJ1-4; d_gene: .; abundance: .
CDR3nt: TGTGCCAGCAGCCATCTAGGGACTAGCGGGAGTTACGAGCAGTACTTC; CDR3aa: CASSHLGTSGSYEQYF; v_gene: TRBV27; len: 16; j_gene: TRBJ2-7; d_gene: TRBD2; abundance: .
CDR3nt: TGTGCCAGCAGCTTGCTAACGGGACGGAACACTGAAGCTTTCTTT; CDR3aa: CASSLLTGRNTEAFF; v_gene: TRBV5-4; len: 15; j_gene: TRBJ1-1; d_gene: .; abundance: .
CDR3nt: TGTGCCACCAGCAGAGATAAATTCCCCAGGGGTGGCTACACCTTC; CDR3aa: CATSRDKFPRGGYTF; v_gene: TRBV15; len: 15; j_gene: TRBJ1-2; d_gene: .; abundance: .
CDR3nt: TGTGCCAGTAGTATATGGGCCAGCGGGGGGAGCTCCTACAATGAGCAGTTCTTC; CDR3aa: CASSIWASGGSSYNEQFF; v_gene: TRBV19; len: 18; j_gene: TRBJ2-1; d_gene: TRBD2; abundance: .
CDR3nt: TGTGCCAGCAGCCGAGGACAGGGTCCTGGAAACACCATATATTTT; CDR3aa: CASSRGQGPGNTIYF; v_gene: TRBV5-6; len: 15; j_gene: TRBJ1-3; d_gene: TRBD1; abundance: .
CDR3nt: TGCGCCAGCAGTGACCTACGGACAGGGTTATCCTACGAGCAGTACTTC; CDR3aa: CASSDLRTGLSYEQYF; v_gene: TRBV10-1; len: 16; j_gene: TRBJ2-7; d_gene: TRBD1; abundance: .
CDR3nt: TGTGCCAGCTCCGAGGTAGGGACAGGCAATCAGCCCCAGCATTTT; CDR3aa: CASSEVGTGNQPQHF; v_gene: TRBV18; len: 15; j_gene: TRBJ1-5; d_gene: TRBD1; abundance: .
CDR3nt: TGTGCCAGCAGCACACAGGTTCGGGGCCCCTTAGGGGCCCAGCATTTT; CDR3aa: CASSTQVRGPLGAQHF; v_gene: TRBV28; len: 16; j_gene: TRBJ1-5; d_gene: .; abundance: .
CDR3nt: TGTGCCAGCAGCATTCGGACAGGGGGTTTATTCCTCCATGGCTACACCTTC; CDR3aa: CASSIRTGGLFLHGYTF; v_gene: TRBV3-1/TRBV3-2; len: 17; j_gene: TRBJ1-2; d_gene: TRBD1; abundance: .
CDR3nt: TGCAGCGTTCTAACAGGCGATAGCACTGAAGCTTTCTTT; CDR3aa: CSVLTGDSTEAFF; v_gene: TRBV29-1; len: 13; j_gene: TRBJ1-1; d_gene: .; abundance: .
CDR3nt: TGTGCCAGCATGCCAGGGGGGCAGGCGGATACGCAGTATTTT; CDR3aa: CASMPGGQADTQYF; v_gene: TRBV28; len: 14; j_gene: TRBJ2-3; d_gene: .; abundance: .
CDR3nt: TGTGCCAGATGGGACAGGGACATGAACACTGAAGCTTTCTTT; CDR3aa: CARWDRDMNTEAFF; v_gene: TRBV19; len: 14; j_gene: TRBJ1-1; d_gene: TRBD1; abundance: few
CDR3nt: TGTGCCAGCAGCTTTGACAGGGTTCTCGAAAAACTGTTTTTT; CDR3aa: CASSFDRVLEKLFF; v_gene: TRBV7-2; len: 14; j_gene: TRBJ1-4; d_gene: TRBD1; abundance: once
CDR3nt: TGCGCCAGCAGCGAGACAGGGGGGGCCGAGACCCAGTACTTC; CDR3aa: CASSETGGAETQYF; v_gene: TRBV5-1; len: 14; j_gene: TRBJ2-5; d_gene: TRBD1; abundance: .
CDR3nt: TGCGCCAGCAGCCTGGGAGGGGGCGGGATGCCTAATGAAAAACTGTTTTTT; CDR3aa: CASSLGGGGMPNEKLFF; v_gene: TRBV4-1; len: 17; j_gene: TRBJ1-4; d_gene: TRBD1; abundance: few
CDR3nt: TGTGCCAGCAGCTTAGCCTCAGGGGACACTGAAGCTTTCTTT; CDR3aa: CASSLASGDTEAFF; v_gene: TRBV7-9; len: 14; j_gene: TRBJ1-1; d_gene: .; abundance: .
CDR3nt: TGTGCCACCAGCAGAGATGCGGGACAATCTACCTACGAGCAGTACTTC; CDR3aa: CATSRDAGQSTYEQYF; v_gene: TRBV15; len: 16; j_gene: TRBJ2-7; d_gene: .; abundance: few
CDR3nt: TGCGCCAGCAGCACCGGACTAGGAGAGACCCAGTACTTC; CDR3aa: CASSTGLGETQYF; v_gene: TRBV5-1; len: 13; j_gene: TRBJ2-5; d_gene: TRBD2; abundance: .
CDR3nt: TGTGCCAGCAGCGGGACTAGCGGGGGTGGGAAGACCCAGTACTTC; CDR3aa: CASSGTSGGGKTQYF; v_gene: TRBV2; len: 15; j_gene: TRBJ2-5; d_gene: TRBD2; abundance: .
CDR3nt: TGTGCCAGCGCCGAGGGGGGGCGGACAGATACGCAGTATTTT; CDR3aa: CASAEGGRTDTQYF; v_gene: TRBV18; len: 14; j_gene: TRBJ2-3; d_gene: .; abundance: .
CDR3nt: TGTGCCAGCAGTTTCCGGACAGGGAGAAATTCACCCCTCCACTTT; CDR3aa: CASSFRTGRNSPLHF; v_gene: TRBV27; len: 15; j_gene: TRBJ1-6; d_gene: TRBD1; abundance: once
CDR3nt: TGTGCCAGCGCTACACCCCGGACCGGAAACACCATATATTTT; CDR3aa: CASATPRTGNTIYF; v_gene: TRBV11-2; len: 14; j_gene: TRBJ1-3; d_gene: .; abundance: .
CDR3nt: TGTGCCAGCAGTGAAGATGGGATAATGGCAGGCCCCTCTGGAAACACCATATATTTT; CDR3aa: CASSEDGIMAGPSGNTIYF; v_gene: TRBV2; len: 19; j_gene: TRBJ1-3; d_gene: .; abundance: .
CDR3nt: TGTGCCAGCAGCTTAGTGGGGACAGGGGCGAGTAACACTGAAGCTTTCTTT; CDR3aa: CASSLVGTGASNTEAFF; v_gene: TRBV7-2; len: 17; j_gene: TRBJ1-1; d_gene: TRBD1; abundance: .
CDR3nt: TGTGCCTGGAGTACCCCATACAATGAGCAGTTCTTC; CDR3aa: CAWSTPYNEQFF; v_gene: TRBV30; len: 12; j_gene: TRBJ2-1; d_gene: .; abundance: .
CDR3nt: TGTGCCACCAGCAGAGATCAAGGGACTAACTATTCACCCCTCCACTTT; CDR3aa: CATSRDQGTNYSPLHF; v_gene: TRBV15; len: 16; j_gene: TRBJ1-6; d_gene: .; abundance: .
CDR3nt: TGTGCCACCCAAGGAGGGCCAACGGACGAGCAGTACTTC; CDR3aa: CATQGGPTDEQYF; v_gene: TRBV7-2; len: 13; j_gene: TRBJ2-7; d_gene: .; abundance: once
CDR3nt: TGTGCCAGCTCACCAGGAGAAGGGGATAGCAATCAGCCCCAGCATTTT; CDR3aa: CASSPGEGDSNQPQHF; v_gene: TRBV18; len: 16; j_gene: TRBJ1-5; d_gene: .; abundance: once
CDR3nt: TGTGCCAGCAGCACTGCCAGGGATGGAGCAGATACGCAGTATTTT; CDR3aa: CASSTARDGADTQYF; v_gene: TRBV28; len: 15; j_gene: TRBJ2-3; d_gene: .; abundance: .
CDR3nt: TGCGCCAGTACTACCCTTCCGAACACCGGGGAGCTGTTTTTT; CDR3aa: CASTTLPNTGELFF; v_gene: TRBV10-2; len: 14; j_gene: TRBJ2-2; d_gene: .; abundance: few
CDR3nt: TGTGCCAGCTCACCACCGACAGGGGGCAACACCGGGGAGCTGTTTTTT; CDR3aa: CASSPPTGGNTGELFF; v_gene: TRBV18; len: 16; j_gene: TRBJ2-2; d_gene: TRBD1; abundance: once
CDR3nt: TGCAGTGCAAGTGGGACAGTTTTATCTAACTATGGCTACACCTTC; CDR3aa: CSASGTVLSNYGYTF; v_gene: TRBV20-1; len: 15; j_gene: TRBJ1-2; d_gene: TRBD1; abundance: .
CDR3nt: TGTGCCAGCAGTTTTACCGGGTCTGGGGCCAACGTCCTGACTTTC; CDR3aa: CASSFTGSGANVLTF; v_gene: TRBV28; len: 15; j_gene: TRBJ2-6; d_gene: .; abundance: .
CDR3nt: TGTGCCTGGAGTCCGGGGAGCTACAACACTGAAGCTTTCTTT; CDR3aa: CAWSPGSYNTEAFF; v_gene: TRBV30; len: 14; j_gene: TRBJ1-1; d_gene: .; abundance: .
CDR3nt: TGTGCCAGTAACCTCGAACAGGGGGCTTACAATGAGCAGTTCTTC; CDR3aa: CASNLEQGAYNEQFF; v_gene: TRBV19; len: 15; j_gene: TRBJ2-1; d_gene: TRBD1; abundance: .
CDR3nt: TGTGCCAGCAACTTAGGGACAGGGGGCACTGAAGCTTTCTTT; CDR3aa: CASNLGTGGTEAFF; v_gene: TRBV7-9; len: 14; j_gene: TRBJ1-1; d_gene: TRBD1; abundance: .
CDR3nt: TGTGCCAGCTCTCGCCCGGGGTTCACTGAAGCTTTCTTT; CDR3aa: CASSRPGFTEAFF; v_gene: TRBV6-6; len: 13; j_gene: TRBJ1-1; d_gene: .; abundance: once
CDR3nt: TGTGCCAGCAGCCCCCGAGGAGCGGGAGAGAGTAACGGGGAGCTGTTTTTT; CDR3aa: CASSPRGAGESNGELFF; v_gene: TRBV7-2; len: 17; j_gene: TRBJ2-2; d_gene: TRBD2; abundance: .
CDR3nt: TGTGCCAGCAGTGTCCAGGGGAGTAATGAGCAGTTCTTC; CDR3aa: CASSVQGSNEQFF; v_gene: TRBV28; len: 13; j_gene: TRBJ2-1; d_gene: .; abundance: .
CDR3nt: TGTGCCAGCAGAACCGGGACTAGGATAGATACGCAGTATTTT; CDR3aa: CASRTGTRIDTQYF; v_gene: TRBV5-4; len: 14; j_gene: TRBJ2-3; d_gene: TRBD2; abundance: .
CDR3nt: TGTGCCAGCAGCCCACAGGTTAATTCACCCCTCCACTTT; CDR3aa: CASSPQVNSPLHF; v_gene: TRBV28; len: 13; j_gene: TRBJ1-6; d_gene: .; abundance: .